The clone carrying this T cell receptor beta chain appeared a few times. The length of the CDR3 is 16 residues. Germline V gives CDR1 LNHDA, CDR2 SQIVND (reference sequence). V was pared by 10 bases and J by 3 bases, with 24 bases between. These data originate in a study of shared T cell receptors in the human thymus. The method was immunoSEQ multiplex PCR; TCRdb's version includes in-frame clones alone and lacks a portion of them. This table holds hundreds of thousands of clones, roughly 74% found once. The data also belong to a second study, concerning human thymus T cells. According to that study: Thymus specimens were resections from corrective heart surgery. Repertoires sampled from thymus and blood appeared biased in V and J gene usage. Unrelated individuals reportedly shared highly overlapping thymic TCR repertoires.

The V call is TRBV19, the J call TRBJ1-1, with D uncertain. The sequence was collected from a boy in the first two years of life with a congenital heart defect. The sequenced material came from thymocytes. CDR3 in amino acids: CATTPPPNYPDTEAFF. CDR3 nucleotides: TGTGCCACCACCCCCCCACCCAATTACCCGGACACTGAAGCTTTCTTT.